Included here is one TCR beta chain sequence, with context. The antigen is undetermined. Profiling of TCR beta VDJ combinations and CDR3 sequences used genomic DNA as template. TCRdb re-derived calls from the reads in MiXCR, one entry per CDR3 protein. The sample records about 220,000 distinct CDR3 sequences, approximately 35% being singletons. The data stem from a study of CD8+CD57+ T cells in acquired aplastic anemia. Overall study: Yields of DNA that came from sorted CD4+ and CD8+ cells averaged about 2.9 ug. As sequenced from healthy donors, CD4+ cells averaged roughly 11 million reads. Findings and caveats of the study: No significant patient-versus-control difference appeared in CD8+ Simpson's diversity. Shared by patients and controls, twenty-nine CD8+ CDR3s were abundant in patients.

The sequence came from a human donor in good health, serving as a control. The material sequenced was sorted CD4+, CD8+, or CD8+CD57+ T cells (not recorded which) from PBMCs.

The CDR3 spells CASSITRSGNQPQHF. For the CDR3, the DNA is TGTGCCAGTAGTATAACCAGGTCAGGGAATCAGCCCCAGCATTTT. V is TRBV19 and J is TRBJ1-5, with D possibly matching TRBD1 (5 bases). The CDR3 spans 15 residues. V was cut by 2 bases and J by 4 bases, with 12 bases left in between. Germline assignment: CDR1 LNHDA and CDR2 SQIVND (reference sequence).